The following is a T cell receptor beta chain sequence with its context. TCRdb keeps only in-frame clones here, not all; method: immunoSEQ multiplex PCR. The data contain 78,000 or so clones, 84% of them singletons. This sample was taken from a study of control samples from healthy donors and cancer patients. The CDR3 runs to 15 residues. Germline CDR1 reads SGHAT; CDR2 reads FQDESV (reference sequence). With 2 bases clipped from V and 9 bases from J, the junction kept 7 bases outside the gene matches. This receptor was identified in a man aged 50 to 59 in good health. The chain recombines TRBV11-1 with TRBJ2-1; TRBD2 aligns across 10 bases. The specimen sequenced was blood. The CDR3 is CASSLRLAGESEQFF. In DNA form, the CDR3 reads TGTGCCAGCAGCTTACGGCTAGCGGGGGAGAGTGAGCAGTTCTTC.